This entry is about one TCR beta chain. The germline gives CDR1 SEHNR, CDR2 FQNEAQ (reference sequence). The CDR3 totals 15 residues. V was pared by 5 bases and J by 4 bases, with 7 bases of the junction left unmatched. These data belong to a study of PD-L1 blockade in urothelial cancer. Overall study: Blood analyses occurred 3 weeks (second dose) and 6 weeks post treatment start.

Documented time point: pretreatment peripheral blood. A spike-in of synthetic TCR analog templates was added to each PCR. Clones were sequenced by immunoSEQ multiplex PCR, and TCRdb holds only the in-frame ones, with some missing. The repertoire consists of some 90,000 clones, with more than 80% occurring once and the leading ten covering about 0.89%. The source was PBMCs, collected around atezolizumab (anti-PD-L1) treatment. V is TRBV7-9 and J is TRBJ2-1, with 8 nucleotides matching TRBD2. The TCR originated in a woman at least 80 years old with urothelial cancer. Here the CDR3 reads CASSPGRARYNEQFF. Here the CDR3 DNA reads TGTGCCAGCAGCCCCGGGAGGGCCAGATACAATGAGCAGTTCTTC.